This TCR beta chain was recovered during a study of blood T cells in healthy people across ages. Germline V CDR1 and CDR2: SGHRS, YFSETQ. The CDR3 is 14 residues long. Turning to this clonotype: The junction does not match germline at one end; this may be a read error.

Using a J-beta primer mix together with a sample-barcoded 5' primer, a second PCR was run for roughly 6 to 12 cycles. TCRdb called the 5' RACE reads again in MiXCR, with one record for every CDR3 protein. The data hold some 1.5 million distinct CDR3 sequences, with about 30% observed a single time. The rearrangement uses TRBV5-1 and TRBJ1-2; D perhaps matches TRBD1 (5 bases). Material for sequencing was blood. This clonotype was obtained from a young woman in good health. CDR3 amino acids: CANSSGGNTNGYTF. CDR3 bases: TGCGCCAACAGCTCCGGGGGGAATACGAATGGCTACACCTTC.